Below, one T cell receptor beta chain is given with its context. The record originates from a study of blood T cell repertoires in COVID-19. For the study at large: The samples span acute and convalescent COVID-19 from the United States, Italy and Spain. Nucleic acid was either cDNA or gDNA, and it came from T cells, B-cell-depleted T cells, or PBMCs.

Source study methods: Quantification of nucleated cells was approximated via reference gene primer amplification. Data came from immunoSEQ multiplex PCR; TCRdb stores just in-frame clones and leaves some out. V, J and clone size are those of that table, while D and trimming were read from the DNA. This table holds 150,000 to 200,000 clones, roughly 80% found once. This CDR3 is built from 14 residues. V lost 6 bases to trimming and J lost 7 bases; unmatched junction nucleotides: 4. Germline V gene sequence: CDR1 LNHDA, CDR2 SQIVND (reference sequence). The sequence was collected from a woman of 80 years or more with acute or convalescent COVID-19. The J gene is TRBJ2-1, the V gene TRBV19, with TRBD2 matching 12 bases. Input material: peripheral blood. The CDR3 bases are TGTGCCAGTAGCCCCGGACTAGCGGGGAATGAGCAGTTCTTC. Protein sequence: CASSPGLAGNEQFF.